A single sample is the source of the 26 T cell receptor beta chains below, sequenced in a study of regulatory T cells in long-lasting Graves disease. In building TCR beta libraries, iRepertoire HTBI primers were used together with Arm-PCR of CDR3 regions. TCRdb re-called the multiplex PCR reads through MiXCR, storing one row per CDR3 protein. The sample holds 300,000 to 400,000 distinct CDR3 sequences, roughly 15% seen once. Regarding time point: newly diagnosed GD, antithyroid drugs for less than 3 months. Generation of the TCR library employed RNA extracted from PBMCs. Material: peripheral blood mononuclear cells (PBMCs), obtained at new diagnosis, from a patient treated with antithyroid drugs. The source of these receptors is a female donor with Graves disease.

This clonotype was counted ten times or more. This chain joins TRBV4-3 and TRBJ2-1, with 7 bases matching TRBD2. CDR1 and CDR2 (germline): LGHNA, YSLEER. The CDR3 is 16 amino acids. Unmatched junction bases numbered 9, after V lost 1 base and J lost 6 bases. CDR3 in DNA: TGCGCCAGCAGCCAAGTCCCAGCGGGATATGGCAATGAGCAGTTCTTC. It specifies CASSQVPAGYGNEQFF.

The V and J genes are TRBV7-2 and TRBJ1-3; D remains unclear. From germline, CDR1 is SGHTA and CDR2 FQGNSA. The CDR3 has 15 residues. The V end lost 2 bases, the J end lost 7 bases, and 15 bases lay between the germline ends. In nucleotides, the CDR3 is TGTGCCAGCAGCTTAAGTGGTGTCAAGCGGAACACCATATATTTT. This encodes CASSLSGVKRNTIYF. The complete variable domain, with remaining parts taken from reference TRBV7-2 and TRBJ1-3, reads GAGVSQSPSNKVTEKGKDVELRCDPISGHTALYWYRQSLGQGLEFLIYFQGNSAPDKSGLPSDRFSAERTGGSVSTLTIQRTQQEDSAVYLCASSLSGVKRNTIYFGEGSWLTVV.

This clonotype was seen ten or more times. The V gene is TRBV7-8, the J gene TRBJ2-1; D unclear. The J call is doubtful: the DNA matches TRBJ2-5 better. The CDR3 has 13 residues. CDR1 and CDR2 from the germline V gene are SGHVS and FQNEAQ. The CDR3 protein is CASSLTEQETQYF. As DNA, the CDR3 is TGTGCCAGCAGCTTAACCGAACAGGAGACCCAGTACTTC.

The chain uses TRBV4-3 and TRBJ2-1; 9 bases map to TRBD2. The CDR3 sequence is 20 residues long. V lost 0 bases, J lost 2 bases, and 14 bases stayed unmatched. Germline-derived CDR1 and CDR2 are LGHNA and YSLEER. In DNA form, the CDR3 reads TGCGCCAGCAGCCAAGACCCCCCGCCGCGGGAGGGCCCCACCTACAATGAGCAGTTCTTC. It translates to CASSQDPPPREGPTYNEQFF.

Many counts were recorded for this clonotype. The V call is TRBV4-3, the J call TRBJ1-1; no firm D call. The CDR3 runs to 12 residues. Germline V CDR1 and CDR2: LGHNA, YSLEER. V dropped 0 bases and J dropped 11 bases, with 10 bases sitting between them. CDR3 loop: CASSQDRLEAFF. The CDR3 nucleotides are TGCGCCAGCAGCCAAGATCGACTCGAGGCTTTCTTT.

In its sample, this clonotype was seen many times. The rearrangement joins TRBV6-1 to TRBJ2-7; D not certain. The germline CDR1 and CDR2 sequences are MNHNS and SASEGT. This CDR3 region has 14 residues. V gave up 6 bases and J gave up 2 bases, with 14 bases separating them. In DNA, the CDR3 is TGTGCCAGCAGCCCCGGCTCGGGCCCCTACGAGCAGTACTTC. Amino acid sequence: CASSPGSGPYEQYF.

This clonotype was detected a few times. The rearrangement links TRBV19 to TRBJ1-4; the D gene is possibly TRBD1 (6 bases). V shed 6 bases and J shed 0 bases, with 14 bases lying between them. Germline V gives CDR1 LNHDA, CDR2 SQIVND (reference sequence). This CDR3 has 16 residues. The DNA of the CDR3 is TGTGCCAGTAGGGACAGACCAGGAACAACTAATGAAAAACTGTTTTTT. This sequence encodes CASRDRPGTTNEKLFF.

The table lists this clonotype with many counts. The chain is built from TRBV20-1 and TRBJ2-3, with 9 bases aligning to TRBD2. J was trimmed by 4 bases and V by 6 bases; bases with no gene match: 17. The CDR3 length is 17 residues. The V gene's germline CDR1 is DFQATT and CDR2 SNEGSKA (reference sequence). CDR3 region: CSAYLSGGPGVADTQYF. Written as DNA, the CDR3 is TGCAGTGCGTACCTTAGCGGGGGACCGGGAGTGGCAGATACGCAGTATTTT.

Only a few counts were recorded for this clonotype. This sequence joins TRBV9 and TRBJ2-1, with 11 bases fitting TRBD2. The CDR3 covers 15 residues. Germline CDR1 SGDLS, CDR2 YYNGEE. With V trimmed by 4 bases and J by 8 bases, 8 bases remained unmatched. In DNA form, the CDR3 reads TGTGCCAGCAGCCTAGCGGGGGGCGTCAGGGATGAGCAGTTCTTC. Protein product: CASSLAGGVRDEQFF.

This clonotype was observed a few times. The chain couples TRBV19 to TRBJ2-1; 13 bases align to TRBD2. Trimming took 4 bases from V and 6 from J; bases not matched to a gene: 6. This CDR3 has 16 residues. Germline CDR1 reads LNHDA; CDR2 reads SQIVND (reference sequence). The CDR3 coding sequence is TGTGCCAGTAGTAAGACTAGCGGGAGGAGAACCAATGAGCAGTTCTTC. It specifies CASSKTSGRRTNEQFF.

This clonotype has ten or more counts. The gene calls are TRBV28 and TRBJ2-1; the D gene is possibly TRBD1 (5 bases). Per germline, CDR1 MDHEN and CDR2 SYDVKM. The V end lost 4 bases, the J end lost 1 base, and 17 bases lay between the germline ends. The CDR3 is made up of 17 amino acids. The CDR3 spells CASSYQEGVISYNEQFF. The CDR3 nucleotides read TGTGCCAGCAGTTACCAAGAAGGGGTGATATCCTACAATGAGCAGTTCTTC.

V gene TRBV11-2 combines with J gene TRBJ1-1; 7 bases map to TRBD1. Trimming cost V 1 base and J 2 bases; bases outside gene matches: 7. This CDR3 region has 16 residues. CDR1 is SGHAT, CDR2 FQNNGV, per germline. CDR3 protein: CASSLVGTEKNTEAFF. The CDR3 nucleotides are TGTGCCAGCAGCTTAGTCGGGACAGAAAAAAACACTGAAGCTTTCTTT. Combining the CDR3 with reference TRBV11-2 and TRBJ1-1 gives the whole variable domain EAGVAQSPRYKIIEKRQSVAFWCNPISGHATLYWYQQILGQGPKLLIQFQNNGVVDDSQLPKDRFSAERLKGVDSTLKIQPAKLEDSAVYLCASSLVGTEKNTEAFFGQGTRLTVV.

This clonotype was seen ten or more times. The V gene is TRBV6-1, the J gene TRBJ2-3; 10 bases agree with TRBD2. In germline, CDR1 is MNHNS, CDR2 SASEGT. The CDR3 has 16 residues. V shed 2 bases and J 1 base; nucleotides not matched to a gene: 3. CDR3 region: CASSESSGGRTDTQYF. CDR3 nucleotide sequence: TGTGCCAGCAGTGAATCTAGCGGGGGACGCACAGATACGCAGTATTTT.

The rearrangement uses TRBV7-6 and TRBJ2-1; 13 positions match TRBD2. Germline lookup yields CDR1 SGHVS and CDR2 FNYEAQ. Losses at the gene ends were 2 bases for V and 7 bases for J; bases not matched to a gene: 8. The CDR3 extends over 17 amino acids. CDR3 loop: CASSLRTSGGAWNEQFF. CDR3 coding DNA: TGTGCCAGCAGCTTAAGAACTAGCGGGGGGGCTTGGAATGAGCAGTTCTTC. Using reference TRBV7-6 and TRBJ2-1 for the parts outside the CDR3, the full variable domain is GAGVSQSPRYKVTKRGQDVALRCDPISGHVSLYWYRQALGQGPEFLTYFNYEAQQDKSGLPNDRFSAERPEGSISTLTIQRTEQRDSAMYRCASSLRTSGGAWNEQFFGPGTRLTVL.

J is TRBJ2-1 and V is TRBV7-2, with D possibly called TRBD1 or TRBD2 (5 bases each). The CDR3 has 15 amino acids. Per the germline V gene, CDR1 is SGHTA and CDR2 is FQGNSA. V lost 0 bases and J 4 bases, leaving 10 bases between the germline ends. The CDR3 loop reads CASSLARGHYNEQFF. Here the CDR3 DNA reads TGTGCCAGCAGCTTAGCGAGGGGCCATTACAATGAGCAGTTCTTC.

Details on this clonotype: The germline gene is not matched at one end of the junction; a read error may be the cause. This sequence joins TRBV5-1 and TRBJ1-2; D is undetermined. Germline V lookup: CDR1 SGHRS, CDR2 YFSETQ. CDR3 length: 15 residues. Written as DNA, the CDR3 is TGTGCCAGCAGCGTAGAGGACGATCCTAACTATGGCTACACCTTC. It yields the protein CASSVEDDPNYGYTF. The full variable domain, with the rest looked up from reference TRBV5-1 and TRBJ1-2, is KAGVTQTPRYLIKTRGQQVTLSCSPISGHRSVSWYQQTPGQGLQFLFEYFSETQRNKGNFPGRFSGRQFSNSRSEMNVSTLELGDSALYLCASSVEDDPNYGYTFGSGTRLTVV.

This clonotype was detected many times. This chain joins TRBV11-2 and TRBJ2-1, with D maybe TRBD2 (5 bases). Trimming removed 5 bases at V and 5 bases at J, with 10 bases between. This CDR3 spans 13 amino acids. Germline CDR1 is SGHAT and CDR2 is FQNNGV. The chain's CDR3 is CASSHSGNNEQFF. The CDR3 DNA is TGTGCCAGCAGCCACTCCGGGAACAATGAGCAGTTCTTC.

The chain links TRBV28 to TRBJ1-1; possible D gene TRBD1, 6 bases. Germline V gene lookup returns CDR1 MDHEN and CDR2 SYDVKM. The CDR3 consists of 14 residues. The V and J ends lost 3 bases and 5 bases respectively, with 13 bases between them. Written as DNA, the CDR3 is TGTGCCAGCAGTTTCCCCGCAAGGGGGACTGAAGCTTTCTTT. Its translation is CASSFPARGTEAFF.

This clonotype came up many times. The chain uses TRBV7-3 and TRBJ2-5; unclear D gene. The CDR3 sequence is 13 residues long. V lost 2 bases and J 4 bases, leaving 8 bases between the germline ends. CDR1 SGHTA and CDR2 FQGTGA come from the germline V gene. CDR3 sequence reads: CASSLSVLETQYF. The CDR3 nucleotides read TGTGCCAGCAGCTTATCCGTTCTAGAGACCCAGTACTTC.

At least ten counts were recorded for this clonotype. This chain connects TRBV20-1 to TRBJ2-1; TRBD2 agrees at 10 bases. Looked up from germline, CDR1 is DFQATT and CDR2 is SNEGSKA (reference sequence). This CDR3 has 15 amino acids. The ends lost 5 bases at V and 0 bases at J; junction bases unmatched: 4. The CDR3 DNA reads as TGCAGTGCTCTAGCGGGAGATAGCTCCTACAATGAGCAGTTCTTC. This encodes CSALAGDSSYNEQFF.

The CDR3 DNA follows: TGTGCCAGCAGCTCCTGGCAGGGCCGGGGGCTCACTGAAGCTTTCTTT. Translation: CASSSWQGRGLTEAFF. V usage is TRBV7-2 and J usage is TRBJ1-1, with D possibly being TRBD1 (6 bases). V was clipped by 4 bases and J by 4 bases, with 19 bases between them. The CDR3 consists of 16 residues. Germline V lookup: CDR1 SGHTA, CDR2 FQGNSA.

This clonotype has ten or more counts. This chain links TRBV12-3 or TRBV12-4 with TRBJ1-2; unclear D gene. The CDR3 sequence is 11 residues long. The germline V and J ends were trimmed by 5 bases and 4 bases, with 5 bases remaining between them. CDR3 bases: TGTGCCAGCAGTGAGCGCTATGGCTACACCTTC. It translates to CASSERYGYTF.

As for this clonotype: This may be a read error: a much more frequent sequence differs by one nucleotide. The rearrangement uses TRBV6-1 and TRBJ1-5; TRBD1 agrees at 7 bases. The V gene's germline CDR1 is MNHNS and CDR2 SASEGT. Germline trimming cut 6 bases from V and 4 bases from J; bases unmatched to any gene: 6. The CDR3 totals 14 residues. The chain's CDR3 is CASSRDSENQPQHF. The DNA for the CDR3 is TGTGCCAGCAGCCGGGACAGCGAAAATCAGCCCCAGCATTTT.

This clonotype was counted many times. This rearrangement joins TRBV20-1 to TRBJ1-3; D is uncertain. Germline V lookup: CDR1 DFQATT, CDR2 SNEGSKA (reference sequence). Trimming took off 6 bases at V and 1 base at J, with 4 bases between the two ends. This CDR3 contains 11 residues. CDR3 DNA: TGCAGTGCCCCTTCTGGAAACACCATATATTTT. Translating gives CSAPSGNTIYF.

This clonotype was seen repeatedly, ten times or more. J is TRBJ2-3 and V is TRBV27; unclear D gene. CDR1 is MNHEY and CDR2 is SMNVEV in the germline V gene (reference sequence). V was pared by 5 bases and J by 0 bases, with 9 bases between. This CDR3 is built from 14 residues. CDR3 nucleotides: TGTGCCAGCAGTCCTTTCCCCAGCACAGATACGCAGTATTTT. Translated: CASSPFPSTDTQYF.

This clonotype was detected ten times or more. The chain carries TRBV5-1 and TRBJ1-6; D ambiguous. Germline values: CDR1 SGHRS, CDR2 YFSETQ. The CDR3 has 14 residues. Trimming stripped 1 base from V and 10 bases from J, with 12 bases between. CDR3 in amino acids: CASSLRLRESPLHF. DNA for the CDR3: TGCGCCAGCAGCTTGCGTTTAAGGGAATCACCCCTCCACTTT.